A single sample gave rise to the 18 T cell receptor beta chains below, sequenced in a study of T-cell reconstitution after alpha-beta-depleted transplantation in children. Library preparation (for TCRbeta) was performed with unique molecular identifiers. In TCRdb, the PCR reads were re-called with MiXCR into one record per CDR3 protein. In the table there are nearly 550,000 distinct CDR3 sequences, around 18% of which are singletons. The source was PBMCs from the stem cell graft donor, collected from the stem cell graft. These receptors all come from a human donor who donated a stem cell graft to a child with acute lymphoblastic leukemia.

This clonotype was seen a handful of times. This rearrangement joins TRBV25-1 to TRBJ1-1; D might be TRBD1 (5 bases). CDR1 and CDR2 from the germline V gene are MGHDK and SYGVNS. This CDR3 is 14 amino acids long. Between the trimmed V and J ends, which lost 8 bases and 0 bases, there was a span of 13 bases. CDR3 nucleotides: TGTGCCAGCCTCCCCGGGGGACTGAACACTGAAGCTTTCTTT. Its translation: CASLPGGLNTEAFF.

V gene TRBV7-3 combines with J gene TRBJ2-7; TRBD1 matches at 8 bases. CDR1 and CDR2 from the germline V gene are SGHTA and FQGTGA. The CDR3 covers 17 residues. Trimming at V came to 4 bases and at J to 5 bases, leaving 16 bases not matched to a gene. CDR3 bases: TGTGCCAGCAGCTCCCCTGACAGGGGCGGCAGGAGCGACGAGCAGTACTTC. As protein: CASSSPDRGGRSDEQYF.

The table lists this clonotype with a few counts. The V and J genes are TRBV6-2 or TRBV6-3 and TRBJ2-7; D ambiguous. V gave up 2 bases and J gave up 2 bases, with 10 bases separating them. Germline V gives CDR1 MNHEY, CDR2 SVGEGT. CDR3 size: 14 residues. CDR3 in DNA: TGTGCCAGCAGTTACGCAGGCAACCCCTACGAGCAGTACTTC. Protein sequence: CASSYAGNPYEQYF.

This clonotype was detected only a few times. This chain joins TRBV7-9 and TRBJ1-2; perhaps TRBD1 as D (5 bases). Deletions cut 0 bases from V and 4 bases from J, with 9 bases between. Germline CDR1 reads SEHNR; CDR2 reads FQNEAQ (reference sequence). The CDR3 runs 14 residues. CDR3 region: CASSLALQAYGYTF. CDR3 in DNA: TGTGCCAGCAGCTTAGCGTTACAGGCCTATGGCTACACCTTC.

This clonotype was seen a few times. V and J are TRBV12-3 or TRBV12-4 and TRBJ2-1; TRBD2 matches 7 bases. The ends lost 7 bases at V and 4 bases at J; junction bases unmatched: 19. This CDR3 comprises 18 residues. The CDR3 DNA is TGTGCCAGCACGGTCTCGGCAGGTGGGAGGGCCGAGTACAATGAGCAGTTCTTC. Translating it yields CASTVSAGGRAEYNEQFF.

The rearrangement joins TRBV7-9 to TRBJ1-1, with TRBD1 matching over 12 bases. CDR1 is SEHNR, CDR2 FQNEAQ, per germline (reference sequence). The CDR3 contains 14 residues. Germline trimming cut 11 bases from V and 6 bases from J; bases unmatched to any gene: 10. The CDR3 here is CAGTGGERFPEAFF. CDR3 DNA sequence: TGTGCCGGGACAGGGGGCGAAAGGTTTCCTGAAGCTTTCTTT.

The CDR3 sequence: CASSLVGIEQPQHF. In DNA, the CDR3 is TGTGCCAGCAGCTTAGTGGGGATAGAACAGCCCCAGCATTTT. This rearrangement joins TRBV7-9 to TRBJ1-5; D gene uncertain. V lost 1 base and J 7 bases, leaving 11 bases between the germline ends. Germline-derived CDR1 and CDR2 are SEHNR and FQNEAQ (reference sequence). The CDR3 length is 14 residues.

This rearrangement joins TRBV27 to TRBJ1-5; 7 positions match TRBD1. The J segment lost 5 bases and the V segment lost 8 bases, leaving 6 bases of the junction unmatched. The CDR3 extends over 13 amino acids. CDR1 and CDR2 (germline): MNHEY, SMNVEV (reference sequence). CDR3 protein: CASRQGGDQPQHF. In DNA form, the CDR3 reads TGTGCCAGCCGACAGGGTGGCGATCAGCCCCAGCATTTT.

This chain joins TRBV9 and TRBJ2-1; D call uncertain. The CDR3 is 11 residues long. In germline, CDR1 is SGDLS, CDR2 YYNGEE. V was cut by 7 bases and J by 9 bases, with 11 bases left in between. CDR3 bases: TGTGCCAGCTCCTCAGTCAGTGAGCAGTTCTTC. Amino acids: CASSSVSEQFF.

The table lists this clonotype with a few counts. The chain couples TRBV29-1 to TRBJ2-7; no definite D call. CDR3 length equals 11 residues. CDR1 is SQVTM, CDR2 ANQGSEA, per germline. Trimming removed 7 bases at V and 5 bases at J, with 12 bases between. The CDR3, as DNA: TGCAGCGGCGTGGGTCTGAACGAGCAGTACTTC. Translation: CSGVGLNEQYF.

The chain joins TRBV5-1 to TRBJ1-1, with TRBD1 matching 8 bases. This CDR3 comprises 16 residues. V gave up 0 bases and J gave up 4 bases; unmatched junction bases: 8. Germline V gives CDR1 SGHRS, CDR2 YFSETQ. The CDR3 DNA is TGCGCCAGCAGCTTGGACAGGGTACAGGGGGTCACTGAAGCTTTCTTT. The encoded protein is CASSLDRVQGVTEAFF.

Only a few counts were recorded for this clonotype. The rearrangement links TRBV18 to TRBJ1-1, with TRBD1 matching over 7 bases. J lost 1 base, V lost 0 bases, and 5 bases had no gene match. From germline, CDR1 is KGHSH and CDR2 LQKENI. The CDR3 has 16 residues. In DNA form, the CDR3 reads TGTGCCAGCTCACCACCGAGACAGGGCGAGAACACTGAAGCTTTCTTT. Amino acid sequence: CASSPPRQGENTEAFF.

V usage is TRBV6-2 or TRBV6-3 and J usage is TRBJ1-5; D is unclear. V was pared by 5 bases and J by 0 bases, with 11 bases between. The germline gives CDR1 MNHEY, CDR2 SVGEGT. The CDR3 runs to 15 residues. The CDR3 sequence is CASSPSGYSNQPQHF. The CDR3 DNA reads TGTGCCAGCAGTCCCTCGGGGTATAGCAATCAGCCCCAGCATTTT.

The sample holds a few counts of this clonotype. At one boundary the junction diverges from the germline segment, which might be a read error. The chain recombines TRBV29-1 with TRBJ1-5, with a tentative D call TRBD1 (5 bases). The CDR3 is 14 amino acids. Per the germline V gene, CDR1 is SQVTM and CDR2 is ANQGSEA. Written as DNA, the CDR3 is TGCAGCGTTAAAGAGGACACCCGGAATCAGCCCCAGCATTTT. Translation: CSVKEDTRNQPQHF.

V and J are TRBV5-1 and TRBJ2-2, with 10 bases fitting TRBD2. The junction had 12 bases not matched to a gene; V was cut back by 0 bases and J by 1 base. This CDR3 is built from 20 residues. Germline CDR1 reads SGHRS; CDR2 reads YFSETQ. The DNA for the CDR3 is TGCGCCAGCAGCTTGGCCTGGGGTCTAGCGGGAGATCGGAACACCGGGGAGCTGTTTTTT. Its protein is CASSLAWGLAGDRNTGELFF.

This sequence joins TRBV20-1 and TRBJ1-6, with D unclear. From germline, CDR1 is DFQATT and CDR2 SNEGSKA (reference sequence). Trimming cost V 1 base and J 0 bases, with 7 bases left between them. This CDR3 region has 15 residues. DNA of the CDR3: TGCAGTGCTAGAGGGCGTCTCTCCTATAATTCACCCCTCCACTTT. This gives the protein CSARGRLSYNSPLHF.

This chain links TRBV3-1 with TRBJ1-3; D uncertain. The CDR3 totals 19 residues. Germline CDR1 LGHDT, CDR2 YNNKEL (reference sequence). Trimming cost V 0 bases and J 0 bases, with 18 bases left between them. This chain's CDR3 is CASSQDHPRAEHSGNTIYF. CDR3 nucleotide sequence: TGTGCCAGCAGCCAAGATCATCCCCGGGCGGAGCACTCTGGAAACACCATATATTTT.

This clonotype was picked up a small number of times. V and J are TRBV19 and TRBJ2-7; D unclear. V lost 5 bases to trimming and J lost 6 bases, with 17 bases between them. The V gene's germline CDR1 is LNHDA and CDR2 SQIVND (reference sequence). This CDR3 contains 14 residues. In DNA, the CDR3 is TGTGCCAGTAGTCTTTACCCTACAGTTCGCGAGCAGTACTTC. It yields the protein CASSLYPTVREQYF.